This TCR beta chain was identified during a study of T cell responses to AZD1222 COVID-19 vaccine. Study-level findings and limits: Repertoire samples came only from after the peak T cell response. There were mostly white British donors and more females than males, and clonal diversity was possibly underestimated.

Trimming left V 6 bases short and J 5 bases short, with 11 bases between. This CDR3 spans 13 amino acids. CDR1 LNHDA and CDR2 SQIVND come from the germline V gene (reference sequence). Profiling relied on immunoSEQ multiplex PCR, and the TCRdb table lists in-frame clones only, not all of them. The sample consists of 130,000 to 150,000 clones, about 87% of them appearing once. This clone has only a few counts. Its cognate antigen is unknown. Sequencing used peripheral blood, obtained on day 0 of AZD1222 vaccination. This clonotype was obtained from an adult in good health. The chain links TRBV19 to TRBJ1-5; D unclear. CDR3 amino acids: CASRAGRYQPQHF. DNA for the CDR3: TGTGCCAGTAGAGCCGGACGGTATCAGCCCCAGCATTTT.